The 30 T cell receptor beta chains below all came from one sample that was sequenced in a study of blood T cell repertoires in COVID-19. The protocol was immunoSEQ multiplex PCR, while the TCRdb copy is restricted to in-frame clones and leaves out a portion. The table lists roughly 150,000 clones, around 82% of them singletons, with 35% to 55% in the top ten. The source material was peripheral blood. The receptors come from a human donor in a cohort sampled during active COVID-19.

V usage is TRBV3-1 (or the pseudogene TRBV3-2) and J usage is TRBJ2-5; TRBD2 matches 7 bases. The CDR3 is 14 amino acids. Germline trimming cut 1 base from V and 2 bases from J; bases unmatched to any gene: 1. Germline V gene data show CDR1 as LGHDT and CDR2 as YNNKEL (reference sequence). In DNA form, the CDR3 reads TGTGCCAGCAGCCAAGGGACTAGGCAAGAGACCCAGTACTTC. The encoded protein is CASSQGTRQETQYF.

This clone came up once. V gene TRBV19 combines with J gene TRBJ2-1; 7 bases align to TRBD2. This CDR3 contains 16 residues. Germline V gene data show CDR1 as LNHDA and CDR2 as SQIVND (reference sequence). Trimming removed 3 bases from V and 3 bases from J; junction bases left unmatched: 8. The CDR3 here is CASSMLAAAYYNEQFF. CDR3 sequence (DNA): TGTGCCAGTAGTATGCTAGCGGCAGCCTACTACAATGAGCAGTTCTTC.

V and J are TRBV19 and TRBJ1-2; D may be TRBD1 (5 bases). CDR1 and CDR2 from the germline V gene are LNHDA and SQIVND (reference sequence). The V end lost 5 bases, the J end lost 8 bases, and 15 bases lay between the germline ends. CDR3 size: 13 residues. The CDR3 DNA sequence: TGTGCCAGTAGTCCCCAAGGGGCAGGAGGCTACACCTTC. Protein sequence: CASSPQGAGGYTF.

With regard to this clone: Other DNA sequences in this sample translate to the same CDR3. The V call is TRBV3-1 (or the pseudogene TRBV3-2), the J call TRBJ2-5, with TRBD2 identical over 7 bases. V lost 6 bases and J lost 2; bases outside the gene matches: 6. The CDR3 spans 14 residues. Germline V CDR1 and CDR2: LGHDT, YNNKEL (reference sequence). Here the CDR3 reads CASSRLAGQETQYF. In DNA, the CDR3 is TGTGCCAGCAGTCGACTAGCTGGGCAAGAGACCCAGTACTTC.

The rearrangement uses TRBV7-8 and TRBJ2-5; D remains ambiguous. CDR1 and CDR2 (germline): SGHVS, FQNEAQ. The CDR3 spans 16 residues. Trimming left V 5 bases short and J 7 bases short, with 23 bases between. The CDR3 loop is CASSPWRAIGEGTQYF. As DNA, the CDR3 is TGTGCCAGCAGCCCCTGGAGAGCTATAGGCGAAGGGACCCAGTACTTC.

The chain employs TRBV2 and TRBJ2-3; 8 bases are shared with TRBD1. Trimming cost V 7 bases and J 3 bases; bases outside gene matches: 6. The CDR3 covers 14 residues. Germline V CDR1 and CDR2: SNHLY, FYNNEI. The CDR3 sequence: CASILDRATDTQYF. Written as DNA, the CDR3 is TGTGCCAGCATCCTGGACAGGGCTACAGATACGCAGTATTTT.

The chain couples TRBV2 to TRBJ2-5, with a tentative D call TRBD1 (6 bases). V shed 3 bases and J shed 5 bases, with 19 bases lying between them. The CDR3 has 16 amino acids. Per germline, CDR1 SNHLY and CDR2 FYNNEI. CDR3 bases: TGTGCCAGCAGTGACACCCCAACAGGGATGGGTGAGACCCAGTACTTC. Translated, it gives CASSDTPTGMGETQYF.

A few counts support this clone. The chain uses TRBV2 and TRBJ1-2; D unclear. Trimming took 6 bases from V and 6 from J, leaving 17 bases between them. The CDR3 spans 14 residues. Germline CDR1 and CDR2: SNHLY and FYNNEI. The CDR3 sequence: CASRPTLEAHGYTF. DNA of the CDR3: TGTGCCAGCAGACCAACTCTAGAAGCCCATGGCTACACCTTC.

This sequence joins TRBV2 and TRBJ1-5; D is perhaps TRBD1 (5 bases). This CDR3 region has 13 residues. Per germline, CDR1 SNHLY and CDR2 FYNNEI. The germline V and J ends were trimmed by 8 bases and 2 bases, with 10 bases remaining between them. CDR3 in amino acids: CASGADRNQPQHF. CDR3 nucleotide sequence: TGTGCCAGCGGGGCCGACCGCAATCAGCCCCAGCATTTT.

The CDR3 region has the DNA TGTGCCAGCAGCTCTCTACGGGGAAGGGATGAGCAGTTCTTC. Protein sequence: CASSSLRGRDEQFF. The chain combines TRBV11-2 with TRBJ2-1, with a tentative D call TRBD2 (5 bases). Germline loops: CDR1 SGHAT, CDR2 FQNNGV. Trimming took 4 bases from V and 8 from J, leaving 15 bases between them. The CDR3 totals 14 residues.

The genes are TRBV30 and TRBJ1-1; maybe TRBD1 (6 bases). Germline lookup yields CDR1 GTSNPN and CDR2 SVGIG (reference sequence). V was cut by 3 bases and J by 5 bases, with 13 bases left in between. The CDR3 has 13 amino acids. CDR3: CAWRWTETTEAFF. CDR3 nucleotide sequence: TGTGCCTGGAGGTGGACAGAAACAACTGAAGCTTTCTTT.

The chain links TRBV5-1 to TRBJ1-1; D perhaps matches TRBD1 (5 bases). Germline-derived CDR1 and CDR2 are SGHRS and YFSETQ. This CDR3 is built from 15 residues. Trimming took off 4 bases at V and 1 base at J, with 14 bases between the two ends. The CDR3 bases are TGCGCCAGCAGCAGTAACTTTCAGGGGAACACTGAAGCTTTCTTT. It yields the protein CASSSNFQGNTEAFF. Supplemented by reference TRBV5-1 and TRBJ1-1, the full variable domain reads KAGVTQTPRYLIKTRGQQVTLSCSPISGHRSVSWYQQTPGQGLQFLFEYFSETQRNKGNFPGRFSGRQFSNSRSEMNVSTLELGDSALYLCASSSNFQGNTEAFFGQGTRLTVV.

The chain has TRBV24-1 and TRBJ2-1; weak D call: TRBD1 (6 bases). Trimming left V 7 bases short and J 0 bases short, with 15 bases between. Germline CDR1 reads KGHDR; CDR2 reads SFDVKD. The CDR3 length is 16 residues. The CDR3 sequence: CATRDNTGSSYNEQFF. CDR3 DNA sequence: TGTGCCACCAGGGACAATACAGGGAGCTCCTACAATGAGCAGTTCTTC.

The chain carries TRBV9 and TRBJ2-1, with 12 bases aligning to TRBD2. The CDR3 length is 15 residues. Germline assignment: CDR1 SGDLS and CDR2 YYNGEE. Trimming at V came to 3 bases and at J to 3 bases, leaving 1 base not matched to a gene. The CDR3 DNA is TGTGCCAGCAGCGCACTAGCGGGGGGCTACAATGAGCAGTTCTTC. This gives the protein CASSALAGGYNEQFF.

This clone was counted once. The chain combines TRBV20-1 with TRBJ2-7, with D perhaps matching TRBD1 (5 bases). CDR1 is DFQATT, CDR2 SNEGSKA, per germline (reference sequence). Deletions cut 3 bases from V and 2 bases from J, with 14 bases between. The CDR3 runs to 14 residues. CDR3 amino acids: CSASKATAPYEQYF. CDR3 nucleotides: TGCAGTGCTAGTAAAGCGACAGCCCCCTACGAGCAGTACTTC.

V is TRBV11-1 and J is TRBJ2-1, with TRBD2 matching 7 bases. CDR3 length: 16 residues. Germline V CDR1 and CDR2: SGHAT, FQDESV (reference sequence). V lost 1 base to trimming and J lost 3 bases; unmatched junction nucleotides: 6. The CDR3 is CASSLEGGVNYNEQFF. DNA for the CDR3: TGTGCCAGCAGCTTAGAGGGAGGGGTGAACTACAATGAGCAGTTCTTC.

This sequence joins TRBV5-1 and TRBJ1-4, with a possible D match to TRBD1 (5 bases). CDR1 is SGHRS and CDR2 is YFSETQ in the germline V gene. The CDR3 covers 15 residues. Between the trimmed V and J ends, which lost 2 bases and 7 bases, there was a span of 15 bases. In DNA, the CDR3 is TGCGCCAGCAGCTTAGGCCTCGGTCAGGGTGAAAAACTGTTTTTT. It translates to CASSLGLGQGEKLFF.

The V call is TRBV4-2, the J call TRBJ2-7; D uncertain. The CDR3 totals 16 residues. The V end lost 2 bases, the J end lost 1 base, and 15 bases lay between the germline ends. Looked up from germline, CDR1 is LGHNA and CDR2 is YNFKEQ. CDR3 coding DNA: TGTGCCAGCAGCCAAATCTTCGCATTCGAGTCCTACGAGCAGTACTTC. Translation gives CASSQIFAFESYEQYF.

This clone showed up just a few times. The chain links TRBV18 to TRBJ1-6; TRBD1 might be the D (5 bases). Germline assignment: CDR1 KGHSH and CDR2 LQKENI. V lost 3 bases and J 9 bases, leaving 15 bases between the germline ends. The CDR3 runs to 15 residues. As DNA, the CDR3 is TGTGCCAGCTCACCTGGGGGGTTGGGAACTTCACCCCTCCACTTT. Protein product: CASSPGGLGTSPLHF.

The V gene is TRBV19, the J gene TRBJ2-3, with D perhaps TRBD1 (5 bases). The CDR3 length is 14 residues. Trimming took off 6 bases at V and 1 base at J, with 11 bases between the two ends. Germline V gene sequence: CDR1 LNHDA, CDR2 SQIVND (reference sequence). CDR3 in DNA: TGTGCCAGTAGCAGCCCCAGGGGCACAGATACGCAGTATTTT. Translated: CASSSPRGTDTQYF.

V is TRBV5-4 and J is TRBJ2-5; 12 positions agree with TRBD2. V lost 3 bases to trimming and J lost 5 bases; unmatched junction nucleotides: 8. Per the germline V gene, CDR1 is SGHNT and CDR2 is YYREEE (reference sequence). The CDR3 contains 16 residues. The CDR3 region is CASSSGTSGLGETQYF. The CDR3 DNA is TGTGCCAGCAGCTCCGGGACTAGCGGGCTCGGGGAGACCCAGTACTTC.

V gene TRBV30 combines with J gene TRBJ2-1, with 12 bases matching TRBD2. Trimming took 1 base from V and 12 from J; bases not matched to a gene: 1. The CDR3 length is 12 residues. CDR1 is GTSNPN and CDR2 is SVGIG in the germline V gene (reference sequence). CDR3 protein: CAWSELAGGQFF. In nucleotides, the CDR3 is TGTGCCTGGAGTGAACTAGCGGGAGGGCAGTTCTTC. Using reference TRBV30 and TRBJ2-1 for the parts outside the CDR3, the full variable domain is SQTIHQWPATLVQPVGSPLSLECTVEGTSNPNLYWYRQAAGRGLQLLFYSVGIGQISSEVPQNLSASRPQDRQFILSSKKLLLSDSGFYLCAWSELAGGQFFGPGTRLTVL.

This chain joins TRBV7-2 and TRBJ1-1, with D possibly being TRBD1 (5 bases). Germline loops: CDR1 SGHTA, CDR2 FQGNSA. The germline V and J ends were trimmed by 8 bases and 1 base, with 17 bases remaining between them. CDR3 size: 15 residues. The CDR3, as DNA: TGTGCCAGCCACGGTGGGCAGGGAAGGAACACTGAAGCTTTCTTT. It encodes CASHGGQGRNTEAFF.

CDR3 protein: CSTNGGYGYTF. DNA of the CDR3: TGCAGCACAAACGGGGGTTATGGCTACACCTTC. V and J are TRBV29-1 and TRBJ1-2; D is perhaps TRBD1 (5 bases). The CDR3 length is 11 residues. The V and J ends lost 8 bases and 5 bases respectively, with 12 bases between them. Germline assignment: CDR1 SQVTM and CDR2 ANQGSEA.

This chain connects TRBV5-1 to TRBJ2-7; D unresolved. The V and J ends lost 3 bases and 0 bases respectively, with 16 bases between them. The germline CDR1 and CDR2 sequences are SGHRS and YFSETQ. The CDR3 sequence is 16 residues long. CDR3 region: CASSSLGPERSYEQYF. DNA for the CDR3: TGCGCCAGCAGCTCGCTGGGTCCGGAGCGCTCCTACGAGCAGTACTTC.

This clone was seen a few times. The J gene is TRBJ2-3, the V gene TRBV5-1; possible D gene TRBD2, 6 bases. There are 13 residues in the CDR3. Deletions cut 4 bases from V and 1 base from J, with 7 bases between. Germline values: CDR1 SGHRS, CDR2 YFSETQ. CDR3 sequence (DNA): TGCGCCAGCAGCCCGGGGGGCACAGATACGCAGTATTTT. Protein: CASSPGGTDTQYF.

This chain uses TRBV3-1 (or the pseudogene TRBV3-2) with TRBJ2-3; 13 positions agree with TRBD2. Germline V gene data show CDR1 as LGHDT and CDR2 as YNNKEL (reference sequence). The CDR3 is 19 residues long. With V trimmed by 0 bases and J by 0 bases, 6 bases remained unmatched. CDR3 sequence: CASSQDVWTSGGSTDTQYF. The CDR3 DNA sequence: TGTGCCAGCAGCCAAGATGTTTGGACTAGCGGGGGTAGCACAGATACGCAGTATTTT.

The V gene is TRBV30, the J gene TRBJ2-1, with 7 positions matching TRBD2. CDR3 length: 13 residues. Germline CDR1 and CDR2: GTSNPN and SVGIG (reference sequence). V was pared by 5 bases and J by 9 bases, with 10 bases of the junction left unmatched. CDR3 in DNA: TGTGCCTGGCGGAGGTTGAGGGAGGGTGAGCAGTTCTTC. Protein product: CAWRRLREGEQFF.

The chain uses TRBV6-5 and TRBJ2-1; TRBD2 matches at 9 bases. The CDR3 extends over 15 amino acids. Per germline, CDR1 MNHEY and CDR2 SVGAGI. The trim removed 4 bases at V and 4 bases at J, leaving 5 bases unmatched. The CDR3 loop is CASSSLAGAYNEQFF. CDR3 nucleotides: TGTGCCAGCAGTTCGTTAGCGGGGGCATACAATGAGCAGTTCTTC.

The chain joins TRBV27 to TRBJ2-7, with 9 bases aligning to TRBD1. V was clipped by 4 bases and J by 6 bases; unmatched bases: 10. The length of the CDR3 is 15 residues. Germline V gives CDR1 MNHEY, CDR2 SMNVEV (reference sequence). CDR3 DNA: TGTGCCAGCAGTTCGGGACAGGGCGTCCGGGCCGAGCAGTACTTC. Residues: CASSSGQGVRAEQYF.